This T cell receptor (beta chain) was recorded in a study of blood T cell repertoires in COVID-19. Only in-frame clones appear in the TCRdb table, and some are missing; sequencing was by immunoSEQ multiplex PCR. The profile shows about 210,000 clones, about nine tenths of them singletons. Germline CDR1 MGHRA, CDR2 YSYEKL. This CDR3 spans 16 amino acids. The V gene end was trimmed by 0 bases and the J gene end by 6 bases; junction bases not matched to a gene: 7. The specimen was peripheral blood. The source is a woman in her 40s with acute or convalescent COVID-19. The chain carries TRBV4-1 and TRBJ2-3; 9 bases fit TRBD2. This CDR3 reads CASSQDRGGAWDTQYF. In DNA, the CDR3 is TGCGCCAGCAGCCAAGATCGCGGGGGGGCATGGGATACGCAGTATTTT.